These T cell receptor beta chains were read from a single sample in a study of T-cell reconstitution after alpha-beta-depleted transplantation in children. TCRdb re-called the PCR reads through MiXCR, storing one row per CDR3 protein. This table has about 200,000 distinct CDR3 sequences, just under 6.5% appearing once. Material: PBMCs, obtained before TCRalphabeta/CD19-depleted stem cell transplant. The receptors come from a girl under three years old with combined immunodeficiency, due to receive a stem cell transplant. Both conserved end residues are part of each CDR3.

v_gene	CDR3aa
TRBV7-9	CASSPPGQGDYEQYF
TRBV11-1	CAMSQRELVTDTQYF
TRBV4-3	CASSQEDGELFF
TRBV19	CASSMSAAMNTEAFF
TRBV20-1	CSARGRVGELFF
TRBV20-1	CSAGRLGELFF
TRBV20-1	CSAREVIEQFF
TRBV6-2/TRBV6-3	CASSAGRLPGYEQYF
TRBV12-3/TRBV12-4	CASSFWGSNQPQHF
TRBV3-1	CASSQAYRDGQETQYF
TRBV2	CASSYPMGRASYEQYF
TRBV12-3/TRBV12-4	CASSLRGGGPPYEQYF
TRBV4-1	CASSPTPGTRDEQFF
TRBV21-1	CASRKDQPQHF
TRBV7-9	CASSPWRDLYNEQFF
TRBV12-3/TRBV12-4	CASRPRTGMNEKLFF
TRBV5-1	CASSSGQGAFGYTF
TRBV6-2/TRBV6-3	CASSIGGANEQYF
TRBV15	CATSVEGGEDTQYF
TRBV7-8	CASSLGQGLNNEQFF
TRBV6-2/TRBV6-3	CASSPGTYAKNIQYF
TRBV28	CASSFGDTEAFF